The 28 T cell receptor beta chains below were found in one sample sequenced in a study of shared clonotypes between healthy human individuals. Naive CD8 isolation took CD45RO-negative cells positively selected for CCR7 and excluded terminally differentiated effector memory CD45RA+ cells. Assay: immunoSEQ multiplex PCR; the TCRdb copy retains only in-frame clones and omits some. The sample contains millions of clones, roughly 94% of which appear only once. The sequenced sample consisted of naive CD8+ T cells sorted from blood. These receptors were obtained from a man aged 18-30 years in good health.

The chain joins TRBV2 to TRBJ1-2; no clear D gene. Trimming took 5 bases from V and 4 from J, leaving 14 bases between them. CDR1 and CDR2 from the germline V gene are SNHLY and FYNNEI. The CDR3 has 14 amino acids. CDR3: CASSKSLLSYGYTF. CDR3 DNA: TGTGCCAGCAGTAAATCCCTCTTATCCTATGGCTACACCTTC.

The chain joins TRBV4-1 to TRBJ2-3; 10 bases fit TRBD2. Germline lookup yields CDR1 MGHRA and CDR2 YSYEKL. This CDR3 has 15 amino acids. With 4 bases clipped from V and 3 bases from J, the junction kept 4 bases outside the gene matches. CDR3 loop: CASSPLAGETDTQYF. The CDR3 nucleotides read TGCGCCAGCAGCCCGCTAGCGGGGGAGACAGATACGCAGTATTTT.

The table lists this clone with a count of one. The gene calls are TRBV6-1 and TRBJ1-4; 8 bases match TRBD1. The CDR3 is 16 amino acids. Germline V CDR1 and CDR2: MNHNS, SASEGT. V gave up 3 bases and J gave up 5 bases; unmatched junction bases: 8. The CDR3 loop reads CASSDGQGGLNEKLFF. CDR3 nucleotide sequence: TGTGCCAGCAGTGACGGACAGGGTGGCCTAAATGAAAAACTGTTTTTT.

The chain links TRBV19 to TRBJ1-1; 8 bases line up with TRBD1. V lost 7 bases, J lost 7 bases, and 5 bases stayed unmatched. The CDR3 length is 12 residues. The V gene's germline CDR1 is LNHDA and CDR2 SQIVND (reference sequence). Here the CDR3 DNA reads TGTGCCAGTACAGGGGGCGCGGGTGAAGCTTTCTTT. This codes for CASTGGAGEAFF.

CDR3 in amino acids: CASSLAGDRGNTQYF. The CDR3 bases are TGTGCCAGCAGCTTAGCTGGGGACCGCGGTAATACGCAGTATTTT. The chain recombines TRBV7-9 with TRBJ2-3; D is tentatively TRBD1 or TRBD2 (5 bases each). Germline-derived CDR1 and CDR2 are SEHNR and FQNEAQ (reference sequence). Trimming cost V 0 bases and J 7 bases, with 14 bases left between them. The CDR3 loop spans 15 amino acids.

The V call is TRBV28, the J call TRBJ1-2; 8 bases fit TRBD1. This CDR3 has 14 residues. The V gene end was trimmed by 9 bases and the J gene end by 8 bases; junction bases not matched to a gene: 14. Germline assignment: CDR1 MDHEN and CDR2 SYDVKM. DNA of the CDR3: TGTGCCAGTTCAATTCGGGCAGGGGGCGGAGGCTACACCTTC. This sequence encodes CASSIRAGGGGYTF.

This sequence joins TRBV10-1 and TRBJ1-1; no definite D call. CDR1 is WNHNN and CDR2 is SYGVQD in the germline V gene (reference sequence). The length of the CDR3 is 15 residues. Trimming removed 2 bases from V and 4 bases from J, with 14 bases in between. CDR3 DNA sequence: TGCGCCAGCAGTGAGGGGTCTCCGAGGTTCACTGAAGCTTTCTTT. It is translated as CASSEGSPRFTEAFF.

The chain recombines TRBV14 with TRBJ2-5; D perhaps matches TRBD2 (5 bases). The V and J ends lost 0 bases and 5 bases respectively, with 7 bases between them. The CDR3 has 13 residues. The germline CDR1 and CDR2 sequences are SGHDN and FVKESK. CDR3 nucleotides: TGTGCCAGCAGCCAAGATCCGGGGGAGACCCAGTACTTC. This codes for CASSQDPGETQYF.

The chain uses TRBV6-1 and TRBJ1-1; maybe TRBD1 (5 bases). Germline CDR1 and CDR2: MNHNS and SASEGT. The V end lost 6 bases, the J end lost 1 base, and 15 bases lay between the germline ends. The CDR3 length is 15 residues. The CDR3 nucleotides read TGTGCCAGCAGCCCCGGGACGGTTGAGAACACTGAAGCTTTCTTT. Translation gives CASSPGTVENTEAFF.

This clone was counted a single time. The chain couples TRBV21-1 to TRBJ1-2; TRBD1 is the table's D call and was not checked against the DNA. TRBV21-1 is a pseudogene segment. The CDR3 totals 14 residues. This chain's CDR3 is CAPGAGPPGGGYTF. In nucleotides, the CDR3 is TGTGCCCCCGGGGCAGGACCGCCAGGGGGTGGCTACACCTTC.

The genes are TRBV5-1 and TRBJ2-1; D is uncertain. CDR3 length equals 9 residues. Trimming took 7 bases from V and 9 from J, leaving 5 bases between them. Germline V lookup: CDR1 SGHRS, CDR2 YFSETQ. CDR3 loop: CASVAEQFF. CDR3 bases: TGCGCCAGCGTGGCTGAGCAGTTCTTC.

V gene TRBV5-1 combines with J gene TRBJ2-7; D remains unclear. Germline V lookup: CDR1 SGHRS, CDR2 YFSETQ. This CDR3 is built from 14 residues. Trimming took off 0 bases at V and 1 base at J, with 8 bases between the two ends. The CDR3 DNA sequence: TGCGCCAGCAGCTTGGAGCCGCCTTCCTACGAGCAGTACTTC. Amino acid sequence: CASSLEPPSYEQYF.

This clone has a single count. V and J are TRBV2 and TRBJ1-1, with a weak D call TRBD1 (5 bases). The germline V gene encodes CDR1 SNHLY and CDR2 FYNNEI. The CDR3 sequence is 17 residues long. Between the trimmed V and J ends, which lost 2 bases and 3 bases, there was a span of 19 bases. The DNA of the CDR3 is TGTGCCAGCAGTGAATTCCCCGGGACCTACCCATACACTGAAGCTTTCTTT. Its protein is CASSEFPGTYPYTEAFF.

This clone was observed a single time. The chain couples TRBV4-2 to TRBJ2-1; possible D gene TRBD2, 7 bases. The germline V gene has CDR1 LGHNA and CDR2 YNFKEQ. The CDR3 is 16 amino acids. The V end was cut by 0 bases, the J end by 4 bases, with 13 bases between. The DNA of the CDR3 is TGTGCCAGCAGCCAAGACCCGGGGGGCCAGTACAATGAGCAGTTCTTC. Amino acid sequence: CASSQDPGGQYNEQFF.

V is TRBV7-9 and J is TRBJ2-7; TRBD2 matches at 12 bases. The germline V gene encodes CDR1 SEHNR and CDR2 FQNEAQ (reference sequence). Losses at the gene ends were 4 bases for V and 2 bases for J; bases not matched to a gene: 9. This CDR3 spans 17 amino acids. The CDR3 reads CASSSPLAGGPTYEQYF. DNA of the CDR3: TGTGCCAGCAGCTCCCCCCTAGCGGGAGGGCCGACCTACGAGCAGTACTTC.

The V gene is TRBV5-1, the J gene TRBJ2-2, with 7 bases aligning to TRBD2. The V gene's germline CDR1 is SGHRS and CDR2 YFSETQ. There are 16 residues in the CDR3. V lost 1 base and J lost 4; bases outside the gene matches: 7. CDR3 residues: CASSLYAGEITGELFF. The CDR3 DNA follows: TGCGCCAGCAGCTTGTACGCGGGAGAGATCACCGGGGAGCTGTTTTTT.

The V gene is TRBV27, the J gene TRBJ1-5; D uncertain. CDR3 length: 13 residues. The V gene lost 4 bases and the J gene lost 4 bases, with 8 bases spanning the gap. Germline loops: CDR1 MNHEY, CDR2 SMNVEV (reference sequence). The CDR3, as DNA: TGTGCCAGCAGTTATTTCCTAAATCAGCCCCAGCATTTT. Amino acid sequence: CASSYFLNQPQHF.

The J gene is TRBJ2-3, the V gene TRBV7-2, with 8 nucleotides matching TRBD1. Germline loops: CDR1 SGHTA, CDR2 FQGNSA. The junction had 8 bases not matched to a gene; V was cut back by 2 bases and J by 7 bases. CDR3 length equals 15 residues. CDR3 sequence: CASSLLSGGGNTQYF. CDR3 nucleotide sequence: TGTGCCAGCAGCTTACTGTCAGGGGGCGGAAATACGCAGTATTTT.

This clone was counted once. This chain links TRBV25-1 with TRBJ2-5; the D gene is possibly TRBD2 (5 bases). Trimming stripped 4 bases from V and 0 bases from J, with 6 bases between. The CDR3 runs 13 residues. The germline V gene has CDR1 MGHDK and CDR2 SYGVNS. This chain's CDR3 is CASSGGYQETQYF. In DNA, the CDR3 is TGTGCCAGCAGTGGAGGGTACCAAGAGACCCAGTACTTC.

This chain joins TRBV6-5 and TRBJ1-1, with a weak D call TRBD1 (6 bases). CDR1 and CDR2 (germline): MNHEY, SVGAGI. The CDR3 length is 14 residues. Trimming shortened V by 2 bases and J by 2 bases, and 9 bases separated the two germline ends. This chain's CDR3 is CASSYMGANTEAFF. DNA of the CDR3: TGTGCCAGCAGTTACATGGGGGCAAACACTGAAGCTTTCTTT.

The chain carries TRBV7-3 and TRBJ2-1; maybe TRBD1 (5 bases). Trimming took 2 bases from V and 7 from J, leaving 9 bases between them. The CDR3 is 13 residues long. Germline-derived CDR1 and CDR2 are SGHTA and FQGTGA. CDR3 DNA: TGTGCCAGCAGCTTAGAGACAGTGAATGAGCAGTTCTTC. Protein product: CASSLETVNEQFF.

The chain uses TRBV6-1 and TRBJ2-7, with D possibly matching TRBD2 (5 bases). Germline CDR1 MNHNS, CDR2 SASEGT. V was pared by 4 bases and J by 2 bases, with 9 bases between. This CDR3 is 13 amino acids long. In nucleotides, the CDR3 is TGTGCCAGCAGTGTGGACGGGACCTACGAGCAGTACTTC. Its protein product is CASSVDGTYEQYF.

As concerns this clone: One end of the junction fails to match germline, which may point to a read error. The chain joins TRBV9 to TRBJ2-7; 12 positions agree with TRBD2. This CDR3 comprises 14 residues. Germline CDR1 and CDR2: SGDLS and YYNGEE. The CDR3 spells CASSVGTGLAGPFF. CDR3 coding DNA: TGTGCCAGCAGCGTAGGGACGGGACTAGCGGGTCCTTTCTTC.

Details on this clone: This sample also contains other DNA sequences that code for the same CDR3. This chain uses TRBV27 with TRBJ2-7; TRBD1 is a possible D gene (5 bases). The CDR3 is 14 amino acids. The germline V gene encodes CDR1 MNHEY and CDR2 SMNVEV (reference sequence). V was clipped by 0 bases and J by 4 bases, with 10 bases between them. CDR3 DNA: TGTGCCAGCAGTTTATCAGGGGCAGGGTACGAGCAGTACTTC. Protein product: CASSLSGAGYEQYF.

The CDR3 bases are TGTGCCAGCAGTAGATTCGTTGATGGCTACACCTTC. Translating gives CASSRFVDGYTF. The chain uses TRBV6-1 and TRBJ1-2; D uncertain. Trimming shortened V by 5 bases and J by 6 bases, and 10 bases separated the two germline ends. CDR1 MNHNS and CDR2 SASEGT come from the germline V gene. The CDR3 spans 12 residues.

V and J are TRBV10-1 and TRBJ2-3, with TRBD2 as a possible D gene (5 bases). The V end was cut by 10 bases, the J end by 0 bases, with 11 bases between. Germline assignment: CDR1 WNHNN and CDR2 SYGVQD (reference sequence). CDR3 length: 13 amino acids. The CDR3, as DNA: TGCGCCACCTCGGAGGTTAGCACAGATACGCAGTATTTT. Protein product: CATSEVSTDTQYF.

J is TRBJ2-1 and V is TRBV4-3; 8 bases are a match to TRBD2. This CDR3 region has 17 residues. V dropped 3 bases and J dropped 6; count of bases not matched to a gene: 13. From germline, CDR1 is LGHNA and CDR2 YSLEER. CDR3 DNA: TGCGCCAGCAGCCATAGTCCCCCGGGACTAGAAGGCAATGAGCAGTTCTTC. Encoded protein: CASSHSPPGLEGNEQFF.

The rearrangement joins TRBV28 to TRBJ2-7; 8 nucleotides match TRBD1. V trimming: 5 bases; J trimming: 6 bases; junction bases outside the gene matches: 3. In germline, CDR1 is MDHEN, CDR2 SYDVKM. The CDR3 has 12 residues. In nucleotides, the CDR3 is TGTGCCAGCAGTAGTGACAGGGGCGAGCAGTACTTC. Its translation: CASSSDRGEQYF. The full variable domain, its missing parts supplied by reference TRBV28 and TRBJ2-7, is DVKVTQSSRYLVKRTGEKVFLECVQDMDHENMFWYRQDPGLGLRLIYFSYDVKMKEKGDIPEGYSVSREKKERFSLILESASTNQTSMYLCASSSDRGEQYFGPGTRLTVT.